Shown below are 3 T cell receptor beta chains from a single sample sequenced in a study of control samples from healthy donors and cancer patients. Sequencing was performed with immunoSEQ multiplex PCR; in TCRdb, only in-frame clones are kept and a portion is missing. The table includes more than 20,000 clones, 75% to 85% detected once. Sequencing was performed on PBMCs. These receptors all stem from a man between 60 and 70 years old with head and neck cancer.

The V and J genes are TRBV19 and TRBJ1-1; D unresolved. The CDR3 is 15 amino acids. Germline lookup yields CDR1 LNHDA and CDR2 SQIVND (reference sequence). V was cut by 2 bases and J by 3 bases, with 13 bases left in between. The CDR3 is CASSIPLGWDTEAFF. The CDR3, as DNA: TGTGCCAGTAGTATACCCCTGGGCTGGGACACTGAAGCTTTCTTT.

This clone turned up a few times. The CDR3 region is CASSYLGGEQYF. The CDR3 nucleotides read TGTGCCAGCAGTTACTTGGGGGGCGAGCAGTACTTC. The chain carries TRBV6-5 and TRBJ2-7, with D possibly being TRBD2 (6 bases). Trimming removed 1 base from V and 6 bases from J, with 7 bases in between. CDR3 length: 12 residues. Germline CDR1 is MNHEY and CDR2 is SVGAGI.

This sequence joins TRBV6-4 and TRBJ2-4, with 10 bases aligning to TRBD2. V lost 5 bases and J lost 9; bases outside the gene matches: 7. The CDR3 runs to 14 residues. Germline V gene sequence: CDR1 MRHNA, CDR2 SNTAGT. The CDR3 sequence is CASSRTSGEGIQYF. In nucleotides, the CDR3 is TGTGCCAGCAGTAGGACTAGCGGAGAGGGCATTCAGTACTTC.